These T cell receptor beta chains were read from a single sample in a study of shared clonotypes between healthy human individuals. Sequenced by immunoSEQ multiplex PCR; TCRdb stores in-frame clones only, minus some. The sample includes 1.5 million to 2.5 million clones, 85% to 95% of them seen just once. The sample comprised naive CD8+ T cells sorted from blood. Receptors originate from a man younger than 30 in good health. The CDR3 runs from the conserved cysteine through the conserved F or W. A D gene is named only where the DNA matches it firmly. Some rows mark clone size as missing; the rest say once, few, many or name a class of expanded clone.

j_call d_call clone_size v_call cdr3_aa cdr3_nt
TRBJ1-4 TRBD1 . TRBV6-1 CASRRLGQTNEKLFF TGTGCCAGCCGGAGGTTGGGACAGACGAATGAAAAACTGTTTTTT
TRBJ1-6 . . TRBV6-5 CASSYQGDYNSPLHF TGTGCCAGCAGTTACCAGGGCGACTATAATTCACCCCTCCACTTT
TRBJ1-2 . . TRBV9 CASSESGSGVYGYTF TGTGCCAGCAGCGAGAGTGGGAGTGGCGTCTATGGCTACACCTTC
TRBJ2-2 TRBD2 . TRBV14 CASSPWTSGYTGELFF TGTGCCAGCAGCCCCTGGACTAGCGGGTACACCGGGGAGCTGTTTTTT
TRBJ1-4 . . TRBV6-1 CASSLDGREKLFF TGTGCCAGCAGCCTTGATGGACGCGAAAAACTGTTTTTT
TRBJ1-1 . . TRBV11-2 CASSFPEGNTEAFF TGTGCCAGCAGCTTCCCCGAAGGGAACACTGAAGCTTTCTTT
TRBJ2-2 TRBD2 . TRBV11-2 CASSGAFTGELFF TGTGCCAGTAGCGGGGCCTTCACCGGGGAGCTGTTTTTT
TRBJ2-7 . . TRBV19 CASSISAESYEQYF TGTGCCAGTAGTATTTCGGCAGAGTCCTACGAGCAGTACTTC
TRBJ1-1 TRBD1 . TRBV27 CASSSYDRGANTEAFF TGTGCCAGCAGTTCCTACGACAGGGGAGCGAACACTGAAGCTTTCTTT
TRBJ1-1 TRBD1 . TRBV10-1 CASSEGTAEAFF TGCGCCAGCAGTGAAGGGACAGCTGAAGCTTTCTTT
TRBJ1-1 . once TRBV5-1 CASSFGGPEAFF TGCGCCAGCAGCTTCGGGGGCCCTGAAGCTTTCTTT
TRBJ1-4 TRBD1 . TRBV30 CAWGGQGITNEKLFF TGTGCCTGGGGGGGACAGGGGATCACTAATGAAAAACTGTTTTTT
TRBJ2-1 . . TRBV4-3 CASSQGVGVYGEQFF TGCGCCAGCAGCCAAGGGGTGGGAGTCTATGGTGAGCAGTTCTTC
TRBJ2-7 . . TRBV27 CASSLAGATYEQYF TGTGCCAGCAGTTTGGCGGGGGCGACCTACGAGCAGTACTTC
TRBJ2-1 . . TRBV7-9 CASSPPLALGDEQFF TGTGCCAGCAGCCCTCCTCTGGCCCTAGGGGATGAGCAGTTCTTC
TRBJ2-7 . . TRBV5-1 CASSLGRDLSYEQYF TGCGCCAGCAGCTTGGGCAGGGATCTTTCCTACGAGCAGTACTTC